This TCR beta chain comes out of a study of monozygotic twins with inflammatory bowel disease (dated by TCRdb to between 2018 and 2020). Regarding the research as a whole: A total of approximately 30 monozygotic twin pairs were included in the full study, comprising nine German pairs (four IBD-concordant, five IBD-discordant) and 19 IBD-discordant Danish pairs. Disease-associated traits were sought mainly through comparisons between IBD patients and their genetically identical healthy co-twins within discordant pairs. Each individual had, on average, about 151 000 unique TCRalpha sequences and 181 000 unique TCRbeta sequences available for analysis.

From each donor, a roughly 2.5 ml peripheral blood sample was collected into PAXgene tubes and kept at -80 degrees C. Without any T cell sorting, total RNA was extracted from whole blood using the PAXgene blood miRNA kit on an automated QIAcube. Peripheral blood from monozygotic twin pairs concordant or discordant for inflammatory bowel disease was subjected to deep TCRalpha and TCRbeta repertoire profiling with unique molecular barcoding. Smoking habits were recorded for all twin pairs, with individuals classified as current, former or never smokers. The library came from 5' RACE. Preparation of each TCR library used approximately 4,000 ng of total RNA. For each sample, cDNA synthesis with SMARTScribe reverse transcriptase was split into eight separate reactions. During cDNA synthesis, unique molecular identifiers containing a 6-nucleotide sample barcode were introduced by template switching. Two nested PCRs of roughly 16 and 10 cycles amplified the TCRalpha and TCRbeta cDNA, and bead purification followed each PCR. Before amplification, the cDNA was treated with uracil DNA-glycosylase and purified using the QIAquick PCR purification kit. The second PCR added Illumina TruSeq-compatible adapters along with sample-specific barcodes. TapeStation and Qubit were used to check library quality and concentration, and approximately 5 ng of each library went into the pool. The pooled libraries were sequenced with 2 x 100 bp reads and custom sequencing primers on an Illumina HiSeq2500 single-index Rapid Run. As for the authors' bioinformatics: PCR and sequencing errors were corrected by UMI-based consensus assembly using MiGEC version 1.2.6. V(D)J alignment, clonotype assembly and CDR3 extraction were performed with MiXCR version 2.1.1. Normalisation of gene usage, clonotype sharing and MAIT/NKT TCR abundance was achieved by analysing the top 1000, 10 000 and 20 000 clonotypes per sample. After downsampling to 27 000 UMIs, diversity was calculated as the inverse Simpson index using the vegan R package. Paired Mann-Whitney U tests were applied to discordant twin pairs, with Benjamini-Hochberg correction for multiple testing. Through TCRdb reprocessing, the reads give one entry per CDR3 protein sequence; DNA is omitted. The V and J calls were not made by the authors but by TCRdb's processing. This sample's clone table shows around 380,000 distinct CDR3 sequences. In total, the top ten clones hold around 2.4% of the sample.

As for this clonotype: The antigen this receptor binds is unknown.

Findings and caveats that apply to the study as a whole: Fewer clonotypes were shared with other individuals by IBD patients than by healthy twins, most markedly in patients showing signs of disease activity. Because patients were on differing immunosuppressive treatments, the repertoires may have picked up extra background noise and inter-individual variability. Repertoire similarity did not differ between concordant and discordant twins, possibly due to limited statistical power. IBD patients had lower TCRbeta repertoire diversity, measured by the inverse Simpson index, than their healthy co-twins. No single strong signal or clonotype linked to IBD turned up in the results, so the idea that one exists was not supported. The analysis was unable to tell apart different T cell subtypes.

Taken from the germline V gene (reference sequence), the CDR1 and CDR2 loops are SGHAT and FQDESV. The CDR3 spans 18 residues, from the cysteine through the phenylalanine. No DNA is listed. The specimen sequenced was blood. The rearrangement combines TRBV11-1 with TRBJ2-5. The TCR originated in a human donor with ulcerative colitis or Crohn's disease, or a healthy co-twin of an affected twin (not recorded which). This receptor has the CDR3 CASSLGSNGGPHQETQYF.